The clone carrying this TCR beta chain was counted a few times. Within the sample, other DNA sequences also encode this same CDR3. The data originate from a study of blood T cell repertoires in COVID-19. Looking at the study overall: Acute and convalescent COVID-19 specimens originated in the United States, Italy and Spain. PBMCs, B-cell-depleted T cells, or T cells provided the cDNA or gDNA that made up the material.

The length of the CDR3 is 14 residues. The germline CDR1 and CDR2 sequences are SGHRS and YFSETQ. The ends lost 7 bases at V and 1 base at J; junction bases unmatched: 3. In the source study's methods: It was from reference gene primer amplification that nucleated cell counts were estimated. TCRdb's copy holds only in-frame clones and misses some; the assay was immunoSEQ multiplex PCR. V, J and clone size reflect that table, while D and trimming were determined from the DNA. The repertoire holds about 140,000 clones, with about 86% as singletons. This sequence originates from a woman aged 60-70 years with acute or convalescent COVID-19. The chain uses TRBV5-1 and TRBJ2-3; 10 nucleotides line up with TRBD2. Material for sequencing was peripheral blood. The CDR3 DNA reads TGCGCCAGCCGGCTAGCGGGGGGCACAGATACGCAGTATTTT. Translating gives CASRLAGGTDTQYF.